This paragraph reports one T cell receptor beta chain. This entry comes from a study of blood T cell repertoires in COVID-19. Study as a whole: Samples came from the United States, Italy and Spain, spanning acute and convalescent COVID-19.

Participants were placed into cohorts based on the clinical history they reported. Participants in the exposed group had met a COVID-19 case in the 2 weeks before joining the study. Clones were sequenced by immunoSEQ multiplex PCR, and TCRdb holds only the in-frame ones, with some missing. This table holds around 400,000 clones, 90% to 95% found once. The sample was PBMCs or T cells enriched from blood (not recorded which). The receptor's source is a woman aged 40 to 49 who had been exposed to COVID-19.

This chain's CDR3 is CASSPTGSSPLHF. CDR3 nucleotides: TGTGCCAGCAGTCCGACAGGCAGTTCACCCCTCCACTTT. The V gene is TRBV12-3 or TRBV12-4, the J gene TRBJ1-6; maybe TRBD1 (6 bases). The CDR3 loop spans 13 amino acids. V was pared by 5 bases and J by 9 bases, with 11 bases between.